Each of the 3 T cell receptor beta chains below was sequenced from the same sample in a study of shared clonotypes between healthy human individuals. Sequencing used immunoSEQ multiplex PCR; TCRdb keeps in-frame clones, though not all of them. Of 800,000 to 1,200,000 clones in the sample, about 80% were seen once. The sequenced sample was memory CD4+ T cells from PBMCs. Subset in this sample: CD45RA-negative fraction. Source of these receptors: a man younger than 35 in good health. Some clones in this sample may be carry-over from other donors' samples.

About this clone itself: This may be a read error: a much more frequent sequence differs by one nucleotide. Other DNA sequences from this sample encode an identical CDR3 as well. The chain has TRBV9 and TRBJ2-1; 8 bases fit TRBD2. CDR3 length equals 15 residues. Germline assignment: CDR1 SGDLS and CDR2 YYNGEE. With V trimmed by 0 bases and J by 4 bases, 3 bases remained unmatched. CDR3 bases: TGTGCCAGCAGCGTAGGAAGCGGGGGATACAATGAGCAGTTCTTC. It encodes CASSVGSGGYNEQFF.

The V and J genes are TRBV7-8 and TRBJ2-3; 12 bases match TRBD2. The CDR3 sequence is 16 residues long. Germline V gene data show CDR1 as SGHVS and CDR2 as FQNEAQ. V lost 1 base to trimming and J lost 7 bases; unmatched junction nucleotides: 6. CDR3 sequence: CASSLGGTSGRHTQYF. In DNA, the CDR3 is TGTGCCAGCAGCTTAGGTGGGACTAGCGGGCGCCATACGCAGTATTTT.

This chain links TRBV9 with TRBJ1-2, with a weak D call TRBD1 (5 bases). V shed 1 base and J shed 5 bases, with 15 bases lying between them. This CDR3 is 15 amino acids long. Germline V gene lookup returns CDR1 SGDLS and CDR2 YYNGEE. The CDR3 DNA reads as TGTGCCAGCAGCGTATTCGAGCAGGGAGGTTATGGCTACACCTTC. Protein: CASSVFEQGGYGYTF.